The TCR beta chain described here comes from a study of T cells after yellow fever vaccination. Each CDR3 protein is one row after TCRdb ran MiXCR on the 5' RACE reads. The sample shows about 240,000 distinct CDR3 sequences, 6.9% of them seen only once. Trimming shortened V by 0 bases and J by 1 base, and 6 bases separated the two germline ends. This CDR3 has 14 amino acids. CDR1 and CDR2 from the germline V gene are SGHNT and YYREEE (reference sequence). This clonotype was observed a few times. The receptor was isolated from a man aged 25-45 years who received the YFV17D yellow fever vaccine. The chain couples TRBV5-4 to TRBJ2-3; D unclear. The source was CD4+ T cells sorted from PBMCs, collected 15 days after the yellow fever booster vaccination. For the CDR3, the DNA is TGTGCCAGCAGCTTGGCCCTACGCACAGATACGCAGTATTTT. It codes for CASSLALRTDTQYF.